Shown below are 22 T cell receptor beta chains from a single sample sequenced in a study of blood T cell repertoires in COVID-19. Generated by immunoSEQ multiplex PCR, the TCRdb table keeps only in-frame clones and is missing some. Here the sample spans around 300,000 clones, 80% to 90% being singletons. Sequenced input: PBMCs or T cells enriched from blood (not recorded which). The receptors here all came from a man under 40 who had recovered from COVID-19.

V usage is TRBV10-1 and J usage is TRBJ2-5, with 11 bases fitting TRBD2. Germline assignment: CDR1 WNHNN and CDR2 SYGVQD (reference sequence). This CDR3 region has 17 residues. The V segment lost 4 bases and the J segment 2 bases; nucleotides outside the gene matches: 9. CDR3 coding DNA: TGCGCCAGCAGTGGTTCTTTACTAGCGGGGGCTCAAGAGACCCAGTACTTC. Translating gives CASSGSLLAGAQETQYF.

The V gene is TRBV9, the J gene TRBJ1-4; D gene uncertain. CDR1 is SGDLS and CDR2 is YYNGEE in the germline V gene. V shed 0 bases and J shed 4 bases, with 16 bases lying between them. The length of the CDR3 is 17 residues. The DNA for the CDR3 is TGTGCCAGCAGCGTAGGACCAACCCGCCCGGGTAATGAAAAACTGTTTTTT. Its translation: CASSVGPTRPGNEKLFF. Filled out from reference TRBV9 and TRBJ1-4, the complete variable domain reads DSGVTQTPKHLITATGQRVTLRCSPRSGDLSVYWYQQSLDQGLQFLIQYYNGEERAKGNILERFSAQQFPDLHSELNLSSLELGDSALYFCASSVGPTRPGNEKLFFGSGTQLSVL.

CDR3 protein: CASSLIPGTGGGSEAFF. CDR3 in DNA: TGTGCCAGCAGCTTAATACCGGGGACAGGGGGAGGATCTGAAGCTTTCTTT. The V gene is TRBV7-3, the J gene TRBJ1-1, with TRBD1 matching 11 bases. The CDR3 is made up of 17 amino acids. From germline, CDR1 is SGHTA and CDR2 FQGTGA. The V and J ends lost 1 base and 6 bases, in that order; junction bases with no gene match: 10.

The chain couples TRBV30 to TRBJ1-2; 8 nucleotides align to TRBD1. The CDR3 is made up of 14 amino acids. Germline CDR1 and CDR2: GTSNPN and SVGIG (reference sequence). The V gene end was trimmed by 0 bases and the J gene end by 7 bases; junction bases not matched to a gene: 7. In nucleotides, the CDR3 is TGTGCCTGGAGTGTCCCCGACAGGGGTGTTGGCTACACCTTC. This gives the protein CAWSVPDRGVGYTF.

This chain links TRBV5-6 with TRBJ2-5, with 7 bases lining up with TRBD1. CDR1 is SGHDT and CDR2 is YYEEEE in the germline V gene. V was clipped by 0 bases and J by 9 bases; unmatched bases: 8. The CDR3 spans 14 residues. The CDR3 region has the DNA TGTGCCAGCAGCTTGGCCGTTCAGGGGGTTGCCCAGTACTTC. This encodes CASSLAVQGVAQYF.

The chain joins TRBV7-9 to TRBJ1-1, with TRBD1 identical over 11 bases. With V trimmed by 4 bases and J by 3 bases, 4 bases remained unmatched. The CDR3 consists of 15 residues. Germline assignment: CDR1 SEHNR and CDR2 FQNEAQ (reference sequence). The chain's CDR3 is CASSSWTGGDTEAFF. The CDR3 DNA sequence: TGTGCCAGCAGCTCCTGGACAGGGGGCGACACTGAAGCTTTCTTT.

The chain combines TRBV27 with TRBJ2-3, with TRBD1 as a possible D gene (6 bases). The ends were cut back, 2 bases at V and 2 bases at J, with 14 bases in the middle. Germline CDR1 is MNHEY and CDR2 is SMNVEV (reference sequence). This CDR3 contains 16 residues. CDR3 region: CASSLMGAHITDTQYF. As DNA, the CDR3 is TGTGCCAGCAGTTTAATGGGGGCTCATATCACAGATACGCAGTATTTT.

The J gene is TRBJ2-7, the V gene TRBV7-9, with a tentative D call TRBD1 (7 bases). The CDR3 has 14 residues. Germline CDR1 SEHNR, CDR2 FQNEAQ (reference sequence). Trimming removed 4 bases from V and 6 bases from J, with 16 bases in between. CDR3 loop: CASSWQEGALEQYF. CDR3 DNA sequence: TGTGCCAGCAGCTGGCAGGAGGGGGCTCTCGAGCAGTACTTC.

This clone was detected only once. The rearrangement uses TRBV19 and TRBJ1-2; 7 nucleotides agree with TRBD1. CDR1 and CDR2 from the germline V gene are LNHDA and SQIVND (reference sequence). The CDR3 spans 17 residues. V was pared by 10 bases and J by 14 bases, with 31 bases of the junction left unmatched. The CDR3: CATKPAGQGVLTMATTF. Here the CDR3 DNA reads TGTGCCACAAAACCGGCGGGGCAGGGGGTTTTAACTATGGCTACAACCTTC.

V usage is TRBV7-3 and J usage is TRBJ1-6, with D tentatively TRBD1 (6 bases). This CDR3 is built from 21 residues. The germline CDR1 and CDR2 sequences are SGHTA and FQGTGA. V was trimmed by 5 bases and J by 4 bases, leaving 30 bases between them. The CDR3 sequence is CASSTPKIGQIDLKYNSPLHF. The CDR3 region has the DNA TGTGCCAGCAGCACCCCCAAAATTGGACAGATCGACCTCAAATATAATTCACCCCTCCACTTT.

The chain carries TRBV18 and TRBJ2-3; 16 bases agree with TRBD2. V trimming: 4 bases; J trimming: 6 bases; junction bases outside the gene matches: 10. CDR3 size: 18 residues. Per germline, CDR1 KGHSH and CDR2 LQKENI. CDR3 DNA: TGTGCCAGCTCACTAACCGGGACTAGCGGGGGGGCCAGGGATACGCAGTATTTT. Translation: CASSLTGTSGGARDTQYF.

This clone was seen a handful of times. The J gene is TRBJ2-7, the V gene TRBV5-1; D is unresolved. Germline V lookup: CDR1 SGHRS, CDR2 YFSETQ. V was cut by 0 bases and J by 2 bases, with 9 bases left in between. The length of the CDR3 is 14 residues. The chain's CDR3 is CASSLVSSTYEQYF. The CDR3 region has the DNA TGCGCCAGCAGCTTGGTAAGCTCAACCTACGAGCAGTACTTC.

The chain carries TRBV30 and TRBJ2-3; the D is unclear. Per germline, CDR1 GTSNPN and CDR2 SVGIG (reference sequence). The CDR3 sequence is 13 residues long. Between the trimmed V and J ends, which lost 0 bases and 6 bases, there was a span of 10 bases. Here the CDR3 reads CAWSVEVRDTQYF. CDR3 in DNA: TGTGCCTGGAGTGTAGAGGTGAGGGATACGCAGTATTTT.

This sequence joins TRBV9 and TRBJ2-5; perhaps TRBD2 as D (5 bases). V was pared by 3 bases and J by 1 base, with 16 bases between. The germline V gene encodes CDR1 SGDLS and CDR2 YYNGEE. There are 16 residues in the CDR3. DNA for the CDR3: TGTGCCAGCAGCGCCGGGGTCTCGCGCGCCCAAGAGACCCAGTACTTC. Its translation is CASSAGVSRAQETQYF.

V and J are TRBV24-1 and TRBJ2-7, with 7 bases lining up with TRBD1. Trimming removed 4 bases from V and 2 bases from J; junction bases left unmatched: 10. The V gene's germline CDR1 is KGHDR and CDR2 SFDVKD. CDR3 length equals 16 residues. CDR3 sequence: CATSDSTGYPPYEQYF. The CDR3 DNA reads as TGTGCCACCAGTGACTCGACAGGGTATCCTCCCTACGAGCAGTACTTC.

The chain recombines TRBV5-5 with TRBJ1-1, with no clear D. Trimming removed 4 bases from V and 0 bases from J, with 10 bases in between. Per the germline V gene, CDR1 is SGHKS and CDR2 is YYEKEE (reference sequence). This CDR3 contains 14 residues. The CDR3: CASSGRLLNTEAFF. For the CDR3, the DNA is TGTGCCAGCAGCGGCAGACTACTGAACACTGAAGCTTTCTTT.

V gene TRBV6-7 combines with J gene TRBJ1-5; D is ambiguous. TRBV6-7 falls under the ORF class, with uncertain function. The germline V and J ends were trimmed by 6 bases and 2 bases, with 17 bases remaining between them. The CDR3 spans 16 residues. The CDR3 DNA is TGTGCCAGCAGCACTAACATGCCGAAGGGCAATCAGCCCCAGCATTTT. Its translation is CASSTNMPKGNQPQHF.

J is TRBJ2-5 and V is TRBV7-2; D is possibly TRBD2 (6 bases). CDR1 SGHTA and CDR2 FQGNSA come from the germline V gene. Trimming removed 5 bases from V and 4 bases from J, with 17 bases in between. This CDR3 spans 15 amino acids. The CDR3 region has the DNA TGTGCCAGCAGCAAGAGTCGGGGGTGGGGAGAGACCCAGTACTTC. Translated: CASSKSRGWGETQYF.

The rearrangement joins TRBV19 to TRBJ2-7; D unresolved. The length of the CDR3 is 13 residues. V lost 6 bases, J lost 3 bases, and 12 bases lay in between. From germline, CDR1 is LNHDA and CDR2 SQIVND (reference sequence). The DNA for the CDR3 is TGTGCCAGTAGCACGCGGCAGAACTACGAGCAGTACTTC. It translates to CASSTRQNYEQYF. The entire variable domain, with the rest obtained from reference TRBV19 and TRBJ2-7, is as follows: DGGITQSPKYLFRKEGQNVTLSCEQNLNHDAMYWYRQDPGQGLRLIYYSQIVNDFQKGDIAEGYSVSREKKESFPLTVTSAQKNPTAFYLCASSTRQNYEQYFGPGTRLTVT.

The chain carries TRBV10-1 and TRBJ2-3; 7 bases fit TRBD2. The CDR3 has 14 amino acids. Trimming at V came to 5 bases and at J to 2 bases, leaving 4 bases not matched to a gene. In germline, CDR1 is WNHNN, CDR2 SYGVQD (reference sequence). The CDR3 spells CASSQRGPTDTQYF. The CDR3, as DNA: TGCGCCAGCAGTCAGCGGGGCCCCACAGATACGCAGTATTTT.

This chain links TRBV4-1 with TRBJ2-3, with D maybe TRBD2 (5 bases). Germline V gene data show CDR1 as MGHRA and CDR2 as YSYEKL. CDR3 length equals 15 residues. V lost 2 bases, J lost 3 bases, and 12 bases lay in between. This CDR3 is CASSQWNRGTDTQYF. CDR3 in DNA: TGCGCCAGCAGCCAATGGAATCGAGGGACAGATACGCAGTATTTT.

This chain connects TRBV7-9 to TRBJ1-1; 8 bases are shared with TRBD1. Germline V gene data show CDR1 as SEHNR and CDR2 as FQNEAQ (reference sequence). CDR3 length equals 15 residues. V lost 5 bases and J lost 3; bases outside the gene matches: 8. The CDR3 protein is CASSPGGPWDTEAFF. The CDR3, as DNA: TGTGCCAGCAGCCCAGGGGGCCCGTGGGACACTGAAGCTTTCTTT.